This record concerns one T cell receptor (beta chain) sequence. Its target antigen remains unknown. Per-base quality was not reported, and no clone a single base away is much larger than it. Receptors were amplified or captured by the immunoSEQ multiplex PCR assay. What TCRdb holds here is the immuneACCESS table cut down to in-frame rearrangements. Part of the clones is not present; checked against another copy, under half of the missing clones reflect an unresolved V gene, and the others are unexplained. In this sample the table shows about 79,000 clones, approximately 94% of which occur a single time. 0.2% to 0.3% of the sample is in the top ten clones. The data stem from a study of technical replicates of blood from a few donors (dated by TCRdb to the late 2010s). V is clipped by 7 bases and J by 8 bases, and the sequence between their germline boundaries is 20 bases long. The germline V gene yields MNHEY for CDR1 and SVGAGI for CDR2. Counted from cysteine to phenylalanine, this CDR3 has 14 amino acids. Only CDR3 DNA remains: 42 bases, in frame from the first base.

The clonotype originates from a human donor in good health. This chain joins TRBV6-5 to TRBJ1-2; the D segment could be TRBD1, given 6 matching bases. Material: T cells isolated from PBMCs. At the DNA level, the sequence is TGTGCCAGCACTTCTTCGGGACACCTGGGGGGCTACACCTTC. It translates as CASTSSGHLGGYTF.